Each of the 9 T cell receptor beta chains below was sequenced from the same sample in a study of OX40 agonist ivuxolimab in advanced cancers. Here immunoSEQ multiplex PCR was the method, and the copy in TCRdb shows in-frame clones only, minus some. This table has 120,000 or so clones, roughly 89% appearing once. The sample in question was CD4+ or CD8+ T cells sorted from blood, obtained in a trial of the OX40 agonist ivuxolimab. Receptors originate from an adult with an advanced solid tumor such as melanoma, head and neck, liver or kidney cancer.

V is TRBV4-1 and J is TRBJ2-2; TRBD1 might be the D (7 bases). Trimming took off 3 bases at V and 3 bases at J, with 11 bases between the two ends. CDR1 and CDR2 (germline): MGHRA, YSYEKL. CDR3 length equals 15 residues. The CDR3 region is CASSHDRDYTGELFF. The CDR3, as DNA: TGCGCCAGCAGCCACGACAGGGACTACACCGGGGAGCTGTTTTTT.

The rearrangement joins TRBV2 to TRBJ2-3, with 7 bases aligning to TRBD2. The CDR3 runs 15 residues. Germline CDR1 is SNHLY and CDR2 is FYNNEI. V gave up 2 bases and J gave up 5 bases; unmatched junction bases: 7. The CDR3: CASSEMGRELDTQYF. The CDR3 nucleotides are TGTGCCAGCAGTGAAATGGGGCGGGAGTTAGATACGCAGTATTTT.

This chain links TRBV5-6 with TRBJ2-6; TRBD1 matches at 9 bases. The CDR3 spans 16 residues. CDR1 and CDR2 (germline): SGHDT, YYEEEE. V lost 2 bases and J lost 2; bases outside the gene matches: 2. The CDR3 here is CASSLQGAAGANVLTF. In DNA form, the CDR3 reads TGTGCCAGCAGCTTACAGGGGGCGGCTGGGGCCAACGTCCTGACTTTC. The full variable domain, its missing parts supplied by reference TRBV5-6 and TRBJ2-6, is DAGVTQSPTHLIKTRGQQVTLRCSPKSGHDTVSWYQQALGQGPQFIFQYYEEEERQRGNFPDRFSGHQFPNYSSELNVNALLLGDSALYLCASSLQGAAGANVLTFGAGSRLTVL.

This sequence joins TRBV7-2 and TRBJ2-1; 7 bases are shared with TRBD2. Germline V lookup: CDR1 SGHTA, CDR2 FQGNSA. The J segment lost 9 bases and the V segment lost 5 bases, leaving 19 bases of the junction unmatched. The CDR3 spans 17 residues. CDR3 sequence (DNA): TGTGCCAGCAGCGACGGGACTAAGTATCGTTCGTCGAGTGAGCAGTTCTTC. Its protein is CASSDGTKYRSSSEQFF.

This chain joins TRBV4-2 and TRBJ1-5, with a weak D call TRBD1 (5 bases). V shed 2 bases and J shed 6 bases, with 17 bases lying between them. This CDR3 is 16 amino acids long. CDR1 and CDR2 (germline): LGHNA, YNFKEQ. The CDR3 reads CASSQSPQGVGQPQHF. CDR3 sequence (DNA): TGTGCCAGCAGCCAATCACCTCAGGGCGTAGGTCAGCCCCAGCATTTT.

The rearrangement uses TRBV28 and TRBJ1-1; TRBD1 agrees at 10 bases. CDR3 size: 18 residues. Unmatched junction bases numbered 12, after V lost 5 bases and J lost 0 bases. Germline CDR1 is MDHEN and CDR2 is SYDVKM. The CDR3 sequence: CASSGGQGSFLMNTEAFF. The CDR3 bases are TGTGCCAGCAGTGGGGGACAGGGGTCTTTCTTAATGAACACTGAAGCTTTCTTT.

This chain connects TRBV7-3 to TRBJ2-1, with D possibly matching TRBD1 (5 bases). Germline CDR1 reads SGHTA; CDR2 reads FQGTGA. V was cut by 1 base and J by 8 bases, with 21 bases left in between. The CDR3 has 17 residues. CDR3 amino acids: CASSLRPIPRAVDEQFF. Written as DNA, the CDR3 is TGTGCCAGCAGCTTAAGGCCTATCCCCAGGGCCGTGGATGAGCAGTTCTTC.

This clone is a singleton in its sample. The chain couples TRBV7-3 to TRBJ2-1, with D tentatively TRBD1 or TRBD2 (5 bases each). V was clipped by 5 bases and J by 6 bases, with 20 bases between them. There are 16 residues in the CDR3. Germline CDR1 SGHTA, CDR2 FQGTGA. CDR3 DNA sequence: TGTGCCAGCAGCATAAGAGGGACGGGTCTTGTCAATGAGCAGTTCTTC. It codes for CASSIRGTGLVNEQFF.

This clone was seen a single time. This chain links TRBV18 with TRBJ2-7; no clear D. Germline CDR1 KGHSH, CDR2 LQKENI. V shed 6 bases and J shed 5 bases, with 20 bases lying between them. This CDR3 has 15 residues. DNA for the CDR3: TGTGCCAGCTCGTATGACCAAGCTCCTACGGACGAGCAGTACTTC. This sequence encodes CASSYDQAPTDEQYF.